This T cell receptor beta chain was identified in a study of identical twins. Study outcomes and limitations: Sequences that were beta out-of-frame showed weaker excess twin sharing.

Of note for this clonotype: Its matching antigen is unknown. At one boundary the junction diverges from the germline segment, which might be a read error.

A universal primer site arose from template switching, and cDNA bore unique molecular identifiers. In TCRdb, the 5' RACE reads were re-called with MiXCR into one record per CDR3 protein. The sample has about 100,000 distinct CDR3 sequences, around 5.5% seen once. The CDR3 spans 13 residues. The germline V gene encodes CDR1 LNHNV and CDR2 YYDKDF (reference sequence). The sequenced sample was memory T cells sorted from blood. This chain links TRBV15 with TRBJ1-5; tentatively, D is TRBD1 (5 bases). The sequence came from a woman in her fifties or sixties in good health. In DNA form, the CDR3 reads TGTGCCACCAGCAGGGGACCGACCCAGCTCCAGCATTTT. The encoded protein is CATSRGPTQLQHF.